These 16 T cell receptor beta chains share one sample of origin, sequenced in a study of blood T cell repertoires in COVID-19. Clones were sequenced by immunoSEQ multiplex PCR, and TCRdb holds only the in-frame ones, with some missing. The table shows about 45,000 clones, with around 79% occurring only once. Sequencing was performed on peripheral blood. The source is a human donor in a cohort sampled during active COVID-19.

The chain recombines TRBV11-2 with TRBJ2-7; TRBD1 aligns across 7 bases. J gave up 3 bases and V 5 bases, and 7 bases lay outside the gene matches. The CDR3 runs to 14 residues. Per germline, CDR1 SGHAT and CDR2 FQNNGV. The CDR3 reads CASSPTGLGYEQYF. The CDR3 DNA is TGTGCCAGCAGCCCGACAGGGTTGGGCTACGAGCAGTACTTC.

The rearrangement joins TRBV28 to TRBJ1-2, with D hard to call. This CDR3 is 15 amino acids long. V lost 2 bases and J 0 bases, leaving 10 bases between the germline ends. Germline V gene sequence: CDR1 MDHEN, CDR2 SYDVKM. Here the CDR3 reads CASSLNTASNYGYTF. CDR3 nucleotides: TGTGCCAGCAGTTTAAATACAGCCTCTAACTATGGCTACACCTTC.

The V and J genes are TRBV24-1 and TRBJ2-3, with 8 bases that match TRBD2. Germline V lookup: CDR1 KGHDR, CDR2 SFDVKD. This CDR3 region has 15 residues. Trimming at V came to 2 bases and at J to 6 bases, leaving 6 bases not matched to a gene. In DNA, the CDR3 is TGTGCCACCAGTGATTACAGCGGGAGAGATGATACGCAGTATTTT. It is translated as CATSDYSGRDDTQYF.

The chain couples TRBV9 to TRBJ1-5; 7 positions match TRBD1. The CDR3 totals 14 residues. Germline values: CDR1 SGDLS, CDR2 YYNGEE. V dropped 4 bases and J dropped 2; count of bases not matched to a gene: 3. The CDR3 coding sequence is TGTGCCAGCAGCTTAGGACAGGGCAATCAGCCCCAGCATTTT. Translation gives CASSLGQGNQPQHF.

V and J are TRBV11-3 and TRBJ2-1; tentatively, D is TRBD1 (6 bases). There are 13 residues in the CDR3. Looked up from germline, CDR1 is SGHNT and CDR2 is YENEEA. V gave up 6 bases and J gave up 6 bases, with 12 bases separating them. For the CDR3, the DNA is TGTGCCAGCAGGTCTCAGGGGACCAATGAGCAGTTCTTC. The encoded protein is CASRSQGTNEQFF. The complete variable domain, with remaining parts taken from reference TRBV11-3 and TRBJ2-1, reads EAGVVQSPRYKIIEKKQPVAFWCNPISGHNTLYWYLQNLGQGPELLIRYENEEAVDDSQLPKDRFSAERLKGVDSTLKIQPAELGDSAVYLCASRSQGTNEQFFGPGTRLTVL.

V is TRBV4-1 and J is TRBJ1-5, with 10 bases fitting TRBD1. This CDR3 has 16 amino acids. Trimming at V came to 1 base and at J to 7 bases, leaving 7 bases not matched to a gene. The V gene's germline CDR1 is MGHRA and CDR2 YSYEKL. The CDR3 spells CASSQAPGQGHQPQHF. The CDR3 nucleotides are TGCGCCAGCAGCCAAGCGCCGGGACAGGGGCACCAGCCCCAGCATTTT.

V and J are TRBV6-1 and TRBJ1-4; possible D gene TRBD1, 5 bases. This CDR3 contains 14 residues. The V end was cut by 2 bases, the J end by 8 bases, with 12 bases between. CDR1 and CDR2 from the germline V gene are MNHNS and SASEGT. The CDR3 region is CASSELQEREKLFF. The CDR3 DNA reads as TGTGCCAGCAGTGAACTACAGGAGAGGGAAAAACTGTTTTTT.

Here the CDR3 DNA reads TGTGCCAGCAGCCAAGTTTCCGGGGGAAGGAATGAGCAGTTCTTC. Translating it yields CASSQVSGGRNEQFF. The chain employs TRBV3-1 (or the pseudogene TRBV3-2) and TRBJ2-1; a weak D match, TRBD2 (6 bases). CDR3 size: 15 residues. Germline assignment: CDR1 LGHDT and CDR2 YNNKEL (reference sequence). With 1 base removed from V and 7 bases from J, the gap between germline ends came to 14 bases.

Here the CDR3 DNA reads TGTGCCAGTAGTATAGATGGGACTAGCGGGTTACGGAACACCGGGGAGCTGTTTTTT. Translating gives CASSIDGTSGLRNTGELFF. The J gene is TRBJ2-2, the V gene TRBV19; 12 nucleotides match TRBD2. J lost 1 base, V lost 0 bases, and 6 bases had no gene match. Germline V CDR1 and CDR2: LNHDA, SQIVND (reference sequence). The length of the CDR3 is 19 residues.

V is TRBV4-3 and J is TRBJ1-2; no firm D call. CDR1 and CDR2 from the germline V gene are LGHNA and YSLEER. This CDR3 has 15 residues. Trimming stripped 0 bases from V and 4 bases from J, with 12 bases between. The DNA for the CDR3 is TGCGCCAGCAGCCAAGATATAGCCCTGGGCTATGGCTACACCTTC. Translation: CASSQDIALGYGYTF.

This chain uses TRBV11-2 with TRBJ2-5; 10 positions agree with TRBD2. The length of the CDR3 is 16 residues. The junction had 11 bases not matched to a gene; V was cut back by 4 bases and J by 6 bases. Germline V gene sequence: CDR1 SGHAT, CDR2 FQNNGV. The DNA of the CDR3 is TGTGCCAGCAGCTCCCTGGGGGGGACTAGCGTAAAGACCCAGTACTTC. Translation gives CASSSLGGTSVKTQYF.

This clone has only a few counts. The V gene is TRBV10-3, the J gene TRBJ2-2; perhaps TRBD1 as D (6 bases). The germline gives CDR1 ENHRY, CDR2 SYGVKD. V was trimmed by 10 bases and J by 4 bases, leaving 25 bases between them. The CDR3 runs 17 residues. The CDR3 DNA reads as TGTGCCAGCAGGAGGCTCTTGGGGGCCGAGAGCACCGGGGAGCTGTTTTTT. Translated, it gives CASRRLLGAESTGELFF.

V gene TRBV6-4 combines with J gene TRBJ2-1; tentatively, D is TRBD1 (6 bases). The CDR3 extends over 16 amino acids. Germline-derived CDR1 and CDR2 are MRHNA and SNTAGT. The V gene lost 3 bases and the J gene lost 2 bases, with 14 bases spanning the gap. CDR3 sequence (DNA): TGTGCCAGCAGTGAATCCCCAGGGGCTCCCTACAATGAGCAGTTCTTC. Translation gives CASSESPGAPYNEQFF.

This clone has only a few counts. The V and J genes are TRBV19 and TRBJ1-4; D perhaps matches TRBD1 (6 bases). V was clipped by 5 bases and J by 7 bases, with 11 bases between them. CDR1 and CDR2 from the germline V gene are LNHDA and SQIVND (reference sequence). The CDR3 is made up of 13 amino acids. In DNA, the CDR3 is TGTGCCAGTAGTCTTACAGGGACTGAAAAACTGTTTTTT. Protein product: CASSLTGTEKLFF. The full variable domain, rest sourced from reference TRBV19 and TRBJ1-4, is DGGITQSPKYLFRKEGQNVTLSCEQNLNHDAMYWYRQDPGQGLRLIYYSQIVNDFQKGDIAEGYSVSREKKESFPLTVTSAQKNPTAFYLCASSLTGTEKLFFGSGTQLSVL.

The chain has TRBV5-6 and TRBJ1-3; 7 nucleotides agree with TRBD1. This CDR3 contains 16 residues. J lost 2 bases, V lost 2 bases, and 7 bases had no gene match. Per germline, CDR1 SGHDT and CDR2 YYEEEE. Here the CDR3 reads CASSLRTGVPGNTIYF. The CDR3 DNA reads TGTGCCAGCAGCTTACGAACAGGGGTTCCTGGAAACACCATATATTTT.

The sample holds a few counts of this clone. The chain joins TRBV19 to TRBJ1-2; D remains unclear. Trimming pared 5 bases from V and 0 bases from J, leaving 16 bases between. The CDR3 has 16 amino acids. Germline V CDR1 and CDR2: LNHDA, SQIVND (reference sequence). CDR3: CASSGPEDYANYGYTF. The CDR3 DNA follows: TGTGCCAGTAGTGGCCCAGAGGACTACGCTAACTATGGCTACACCTTC.